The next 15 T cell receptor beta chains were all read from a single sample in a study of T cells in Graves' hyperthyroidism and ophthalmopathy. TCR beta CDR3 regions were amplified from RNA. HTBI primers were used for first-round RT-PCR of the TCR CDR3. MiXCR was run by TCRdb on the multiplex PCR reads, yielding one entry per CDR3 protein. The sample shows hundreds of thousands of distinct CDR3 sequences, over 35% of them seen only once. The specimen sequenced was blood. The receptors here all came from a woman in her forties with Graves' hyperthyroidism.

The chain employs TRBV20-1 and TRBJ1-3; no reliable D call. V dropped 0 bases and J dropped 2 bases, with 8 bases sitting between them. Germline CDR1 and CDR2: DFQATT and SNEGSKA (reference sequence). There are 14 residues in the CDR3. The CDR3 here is CSARDLGTGNTIYF. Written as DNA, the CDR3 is TGCAGTGCTAGAGATCTAGGTACTGGAAACACCATATATTTT.

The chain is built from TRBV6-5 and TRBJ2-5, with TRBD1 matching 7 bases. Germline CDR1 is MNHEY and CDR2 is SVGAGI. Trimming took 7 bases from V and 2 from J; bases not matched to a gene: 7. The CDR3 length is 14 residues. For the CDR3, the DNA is TGTGCCAGCAAAATCGGGACAGCTCAAGAGACCCAGTACTTC. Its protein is CASKIGTAQETQYF.

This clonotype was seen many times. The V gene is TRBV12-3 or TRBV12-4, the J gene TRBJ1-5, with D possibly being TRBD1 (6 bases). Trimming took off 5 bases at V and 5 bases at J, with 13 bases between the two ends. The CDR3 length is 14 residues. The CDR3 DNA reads TGTGCCAGCAGTCCAAGGGGGACGGATCAGCCCCAGCATTTT. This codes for CASSPRGTDQPQHF.

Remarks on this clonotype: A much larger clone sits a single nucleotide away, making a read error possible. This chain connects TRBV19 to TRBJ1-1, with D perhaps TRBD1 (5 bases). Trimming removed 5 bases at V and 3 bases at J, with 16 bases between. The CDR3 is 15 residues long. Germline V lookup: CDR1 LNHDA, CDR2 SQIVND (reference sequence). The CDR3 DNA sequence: TGTGCCAGTAGTGATGGGGCAGATGGTCACACTGAAGCTTTCTTT. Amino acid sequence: CASSDGADGHTEAFF. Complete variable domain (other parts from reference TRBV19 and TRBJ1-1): DGGITQSPKYLFRKEGQNVTLSCEQNLNHDAMYWYRQDPGQGLRLIYYSQIVNDFQKGDIAEGYSVSREKKESFPLTVTSAQKNPTAFYLCASSDGADGHTEAFFGQGTRLTVV.

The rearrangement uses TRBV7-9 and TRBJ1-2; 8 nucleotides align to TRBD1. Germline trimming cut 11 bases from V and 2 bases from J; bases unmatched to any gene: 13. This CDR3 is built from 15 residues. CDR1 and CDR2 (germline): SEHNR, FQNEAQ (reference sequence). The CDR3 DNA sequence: TGTGCCTGGAGGAACTGGACAGGGTCGAACTATGGCTACACCTTC. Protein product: CAWRNWTGSNYGYTF.

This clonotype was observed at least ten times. The CDR3 sequence is CASSPLLAGEETQYF. In nucleotides, the CDR3 is TGTGCCAGTAGTCCGCTACTAGCGGGAGAAGAGACCCAGTACTTC. The V gene is TRBV19, the J gene TRBJ2-5; 11 bases agree with TRBD2. The CDR3 totals 15 residues. Trimming at V came to 5 bases and at J to 3 bases, leaving 5 bases not matched to a gene. CDR1 LNHDA and CDR2 SQIVND come from the germline V gene (reference sequence).

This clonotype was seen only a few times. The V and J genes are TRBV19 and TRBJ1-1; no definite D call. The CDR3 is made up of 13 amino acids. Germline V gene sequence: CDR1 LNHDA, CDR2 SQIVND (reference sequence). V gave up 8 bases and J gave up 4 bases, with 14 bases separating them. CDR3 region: CASSGKVSTEAFF. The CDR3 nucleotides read TGTGCCAGTTCGGGCAAAGTAAGCACTGAAGCTTTCTTT. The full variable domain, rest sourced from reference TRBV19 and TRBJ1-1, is DGGITQSPKYLFRKEGQNVTLSCEQNLNHDAMYWYRQDPGQGLRLIYYSQIVNDFQKGDIAEGYSVSREKKESFPLTVTSAQKNPTAFYLCASSGKVSTEAFFGQGTRLTVV.

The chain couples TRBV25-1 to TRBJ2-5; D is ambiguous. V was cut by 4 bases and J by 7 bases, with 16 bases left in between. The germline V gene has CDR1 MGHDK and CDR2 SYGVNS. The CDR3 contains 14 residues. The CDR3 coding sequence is TGTGCCAGCAGTGGGAGAGCGTCATCTGGGACCCAGTACTTC. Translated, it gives CASSGRASSGTQYF.

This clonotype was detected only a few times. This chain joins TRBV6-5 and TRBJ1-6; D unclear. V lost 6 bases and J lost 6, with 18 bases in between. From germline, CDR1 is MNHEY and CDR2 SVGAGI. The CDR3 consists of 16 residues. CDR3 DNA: TGTGCCAGCAGACCCCCGAGAGGACGCAGTAATTCACCCCTCCACTTT. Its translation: CASRPPRGRSNSPLHF.

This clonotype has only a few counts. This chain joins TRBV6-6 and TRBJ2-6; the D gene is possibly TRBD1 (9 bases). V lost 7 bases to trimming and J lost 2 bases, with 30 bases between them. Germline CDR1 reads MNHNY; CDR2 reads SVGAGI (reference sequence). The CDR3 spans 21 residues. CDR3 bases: TGTGCCAGCAATAACCACCGACCGCCGGGACAGGGACTAGCTGGGGCCAACGTCCTGACTTTC. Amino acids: CASNNHRPPGQGLAGANVLTF.

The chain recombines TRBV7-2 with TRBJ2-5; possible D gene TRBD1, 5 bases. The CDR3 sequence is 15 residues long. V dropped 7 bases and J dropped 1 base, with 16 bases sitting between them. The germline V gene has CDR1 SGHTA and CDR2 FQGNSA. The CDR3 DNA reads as TGTGCCAGCACCCTTAGTTGGGGCCCCCAAGAGACCCAGTACTTC. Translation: CASTLSWGPQETQYF.

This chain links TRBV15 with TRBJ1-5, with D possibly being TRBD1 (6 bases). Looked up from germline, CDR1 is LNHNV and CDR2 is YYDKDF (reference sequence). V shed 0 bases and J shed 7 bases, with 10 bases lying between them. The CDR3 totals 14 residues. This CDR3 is CATSRDRGWQPQHF. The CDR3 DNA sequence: TGTGCCACCAGCAGAGACAGGGGCTGGCAGCCCCAGCATTTT.

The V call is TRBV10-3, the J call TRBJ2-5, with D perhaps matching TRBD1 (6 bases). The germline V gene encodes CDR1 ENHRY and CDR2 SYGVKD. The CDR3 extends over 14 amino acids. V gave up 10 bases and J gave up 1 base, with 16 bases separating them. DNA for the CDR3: TGTGCCAGCAGGGGATTCGCGGGCCAAGAGACCCAGTACTTC. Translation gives CASRGFAGQETQYF.

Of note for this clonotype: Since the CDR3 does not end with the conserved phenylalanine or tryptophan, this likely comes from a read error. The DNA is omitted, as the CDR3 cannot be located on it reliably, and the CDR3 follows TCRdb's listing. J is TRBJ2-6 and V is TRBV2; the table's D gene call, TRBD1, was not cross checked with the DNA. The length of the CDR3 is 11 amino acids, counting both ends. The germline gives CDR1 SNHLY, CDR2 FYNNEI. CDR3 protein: CASSGGQGQTS.

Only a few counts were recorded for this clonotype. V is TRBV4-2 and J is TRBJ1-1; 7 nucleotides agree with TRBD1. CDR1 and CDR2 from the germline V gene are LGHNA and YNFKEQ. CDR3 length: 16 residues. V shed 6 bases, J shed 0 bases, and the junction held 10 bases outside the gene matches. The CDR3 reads CASRPTRTGMNTEAFF. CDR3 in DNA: TGTGCCAGCAGACCAACTCGGACAGGAATGAACACTGAAGCTTTCTTT.